This T cell receptor beta chain is from a study of T cell repertoires in cytomegalovirus infection. Remarks on this clonotype: What it binds is unknown. Mismatch with germline at one junction end may stem from a read error.

Germline CDR1 is SGHTA and CDR2 is FQGNSA. This CDR3 has 13 amino acids. Study findings and constraints: HLA-C-restricted CMV clonotypes gave the most frequent clonotype in two of eight donors.

MiXCR, run by TCRdb on the reads, gives a single entry per CDR3 protein. The sample has hundreds of thousands of distinct CDR3 sequences, under 40% seen once. The TCR comes from a human donor in good health (CMV status not recorded). Some clones in this sample may be carry-over from other donors' samples. Sequenced sample: PBMCs. The gene calls are TRBV7-2 and TRBJ1-2; 7 bases line up with TRBD1. CDR3 bases: TGTGCCAGCAGCACCCGACAGGGCGGTGGCTACAACTTC. This sequence encodes CASSTRQGGGYNF.